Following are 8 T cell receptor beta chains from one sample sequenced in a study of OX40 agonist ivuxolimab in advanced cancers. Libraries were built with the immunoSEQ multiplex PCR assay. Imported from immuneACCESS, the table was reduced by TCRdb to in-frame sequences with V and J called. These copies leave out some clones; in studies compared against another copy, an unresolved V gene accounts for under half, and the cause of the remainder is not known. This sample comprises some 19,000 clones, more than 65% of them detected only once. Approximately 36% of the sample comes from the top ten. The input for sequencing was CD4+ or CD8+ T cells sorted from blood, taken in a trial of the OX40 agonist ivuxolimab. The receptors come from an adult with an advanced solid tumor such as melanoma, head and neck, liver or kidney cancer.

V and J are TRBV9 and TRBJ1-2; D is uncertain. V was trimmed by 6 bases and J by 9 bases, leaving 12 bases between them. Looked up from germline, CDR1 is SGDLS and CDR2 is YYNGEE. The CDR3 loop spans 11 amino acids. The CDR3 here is CASNEGSRYTF. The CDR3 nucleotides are TGTGCCAGCAATGAGGGAAGTCGCTACACCTTC.

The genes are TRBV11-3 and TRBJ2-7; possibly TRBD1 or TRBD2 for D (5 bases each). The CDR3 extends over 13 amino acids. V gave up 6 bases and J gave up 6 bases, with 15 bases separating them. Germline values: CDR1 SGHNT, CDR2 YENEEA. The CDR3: CASSIGTTSEQYF. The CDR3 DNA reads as TGTGCCAGCAGTATCGGGACGACGAGCGAGCAGTACTTC.

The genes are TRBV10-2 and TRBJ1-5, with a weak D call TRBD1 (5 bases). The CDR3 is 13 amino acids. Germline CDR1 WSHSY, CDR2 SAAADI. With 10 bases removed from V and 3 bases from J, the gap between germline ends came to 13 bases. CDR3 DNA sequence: TGCGCCATCAGCCCGGGACTCAATCAGCCCCAGCATTTT. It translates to CAISPGLNQPQHF.

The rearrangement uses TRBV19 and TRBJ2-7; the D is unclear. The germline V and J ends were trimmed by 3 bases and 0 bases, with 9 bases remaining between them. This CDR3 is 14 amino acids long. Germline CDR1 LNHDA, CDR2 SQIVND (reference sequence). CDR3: CASSMLGSSYEQYF. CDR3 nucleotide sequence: TGTGCCAGTAGTATGTTGGGAAGCTCCTACGAGCAGTACTTC.

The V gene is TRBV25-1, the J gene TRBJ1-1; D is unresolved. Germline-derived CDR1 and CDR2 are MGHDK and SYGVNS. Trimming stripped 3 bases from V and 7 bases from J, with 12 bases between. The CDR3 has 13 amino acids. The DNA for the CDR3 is TGTGCCAGCAGTGACCTGGGAGTAGATGAAGCTTTCTTT. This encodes CASSDLGVDEAFF.

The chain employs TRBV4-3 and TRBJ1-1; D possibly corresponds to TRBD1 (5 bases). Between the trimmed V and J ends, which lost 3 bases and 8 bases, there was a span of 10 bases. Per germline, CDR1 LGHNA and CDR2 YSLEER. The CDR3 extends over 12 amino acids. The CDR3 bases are TGCGCCAGCAGCCAGGGGGGAGGGGAAGCTTTCTTT. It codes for CASSQGGGEAFF.

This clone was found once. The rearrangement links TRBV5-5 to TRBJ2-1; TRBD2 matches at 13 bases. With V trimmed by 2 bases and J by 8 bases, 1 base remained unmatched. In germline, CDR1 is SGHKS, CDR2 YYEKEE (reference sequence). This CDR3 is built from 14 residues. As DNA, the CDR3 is TGTGCCAGCAGCTTACTAGCGGGGGGGCATGAGCAGTTCTTC. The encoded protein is CASSLLAGGHEQFF.

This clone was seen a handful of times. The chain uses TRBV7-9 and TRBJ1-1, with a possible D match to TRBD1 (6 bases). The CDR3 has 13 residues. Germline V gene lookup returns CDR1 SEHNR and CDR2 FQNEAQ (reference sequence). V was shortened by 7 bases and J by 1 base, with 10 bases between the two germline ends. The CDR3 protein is CASTMGQNTEAFF. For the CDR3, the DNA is TGTGCCAGCACCATGGGACAGAACACTGAAGCTTTCTTT.